This T cell receptor (beta chain) was recorded in a study of T cell responses to AZD1222 COVID-19 vaccine. Broader study findings: The reported proportion of spike-specific TCRs targeting unmutated variant regions was nearly half. Females outnumbered males among donors, who were mostly white British; clonal diversity was possibly underestimated. Receipt of two AZD1222 doses was followed by a rise in Spike-specific TCR breadth and depth. Among vaccine-associated CD4 TCRs, coverage spanned spike, with dominance at 160-218 and 743-854.

The repertoire was sequenced with immunoSEQ multiplex PCR; TCRdb's copy has only in-frame clones and lacks some. Of 72,000 or so clones listed, approximately 86% were seen once; the top ten hold 24%. With regard to this clone: Its specificity is not known.

Between the trimmed V and J ends, which lost 1 base and 8 bases, there was a span of 4 bases. The germline gives CDR1 SGHDT, CDR2 YYEEEE. The length of the CDR3 is 12 residues. The specimen was peripheral blood, collected on day 0 of AZD1222 vaccination. The receptor was derived from an adult in good health. The V call is TRBV5-6, the J call TRBJ1-6; D not resolved. Here the CDR3 DNA reads TGTGCCAGCAGCTTGAACTATTCACCCCTCCACTTT. Translating it yields CASSLNYSPLHF.